This T cell receptor (beta chain) was identified during a study of lymphopenia after photon versus proton radiotherapy (dated by TCRdb to about 2019). Describing the broader study: The immunological effects of photon versus proton radiation therapy were compared in patients with gastrointestinal tumors who developed high-grade lymphopenia. The roughly 18 patients in the cohort had gastrointestinal tumors, were treated with either photon or proton therapy, and subsequently developed lymphopenia. The study aimed to characterize how the two radiation modalities differ in their impact on the immune system. Broader findings and caveats from the paper: After the lymphocyte count nadir, repertoires from photon-treated patients showed oligoclonal expansion, particularly of CD8+ Temra cells, and this expansion drove the decline in diversity. During treatment, patients who received photon therapy lost naive T cells and TCR diversity and gained effector/memory populations, whereas patients who received proton therapy remained relatively stable. Across the cohort, an inverse correlation was found between a larger post-nadir drop in TCR diversity and overall survival time among patients who died. The survival association was examined only in patients who died, and the authors described better survival with proton therapy as a possibility, not as a demonstrated result.

A remark on this clone: The clone's antigen remains unknown. Base qualities were left out, and no much larger clone turns up one base away.

Reading the germline V gene gives CDR1 MNHNS and CDR2 SASEGT. V and J are truncated by 4 bases and 5 bases respectively, leaving an intervening sequence of 12 bases. The CDR3 numbers 14 residues from cysteine through phenylalanine. CDR3 DNA only is kept here, 42 bases in frame from base 1. Library prep was done by the immunoSEQ multiplex PCR assay. Alongside multiparametric flow cytometry, deep sequencing of rearranged TCR beta loci was used to profile the T cell repertoires. The table was pulled from immuneACCESS by TCRdb, which kept in-frame rearrangements only. Such tables lose some clones; where checked, under half of the loss comes from unresolved V genes, and the rest has no known cause. Counted in this sample were fewer than 7,000 clones; about 89% of them appeared once. 11% of the sample is in the top ten clones.

This chain joins TRBV6-1 to TRBJ1-5; tentative D gene TRBD1, with 5 bases matching. Sequences were derived from peripheral blood, sampled from a patient treated with photon-based radiotherapy. The sequence derives from a man aged 55 to 70 with cholangiocarcinoma. The sequenced DNA: TGTGCCAGCAGTGCGAAGCGGGGGGATCAGCCCCAGCATTTT. It translates as CASSAKRGDQPQHF.